This T cell receptor (beta chain) derives from a study of CD8+ T cells in alopecia areata. Background on the study: Tofacitinib treatment spanned 6 to 18 months, with 6 months off drug afterward.

The germline V gene encodes CDR1 GTSNPN and CDR2 SVGIG (reference sequence). V was shortened by 5 bases and J by 0 bases, with 9 bases between the two germline ends. The CDR3 loop spans 13 amino acids. RNA, once extracted, was reverse transcribed into cDNA for use as the sequencing template. Assay: immunoSEQ multiplex PCR; the TCRdb copy retains only in-frame clones and omits some. The data contain about 98,000 clones, 35% to 50% of them singletons. This clone was detected only a few times. The source material was CD4+ T cells sorted from blood. The sequence came from a human donor with alopecia areata. The chain employs TRBV30 and TRBJ2-3; D gene uncertain. In nucleotides, the CDR3 is TGTGCCTGGGGTTTGACTAGCACAGATACGCAGTATTTT. Its translation is CAWGLTSTDTQYF.